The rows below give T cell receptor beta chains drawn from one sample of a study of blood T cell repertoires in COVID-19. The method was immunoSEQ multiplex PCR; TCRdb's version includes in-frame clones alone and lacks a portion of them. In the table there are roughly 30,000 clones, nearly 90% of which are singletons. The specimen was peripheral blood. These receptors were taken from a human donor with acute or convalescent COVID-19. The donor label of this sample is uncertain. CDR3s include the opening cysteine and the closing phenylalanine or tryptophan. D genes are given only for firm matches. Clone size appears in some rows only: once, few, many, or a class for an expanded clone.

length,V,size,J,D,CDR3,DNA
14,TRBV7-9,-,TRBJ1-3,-,CASSLNSNSNTIYF,TGTGCCAGCAGCTTAAACAGTAATTCAAACACCATATATTTT
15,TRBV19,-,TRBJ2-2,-,CASSEQRGRTGELFF,TGTGCCAGTAGTGAACAGAGAGGGCGGACCGGGGAGCTGTTTTTT
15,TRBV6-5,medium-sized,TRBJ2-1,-,CASSFDSNIDNEQFF,TGTGCCAGCAGCTTTGACTCAAACATAGACAATGAGCAGTTCTTC
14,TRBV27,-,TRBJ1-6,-,CASSFRHMNSPLHF,TGTGCCAGCAGTTTTCGACACATGAATTCACCCCTCCACTTT
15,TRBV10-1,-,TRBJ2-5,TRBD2,CASSASGRARETQYF,TGCGCCAGCAGTGCTAGCGGGAGGGCGAGGGAGACCCAGTACTTC
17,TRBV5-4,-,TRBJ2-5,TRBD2,CASREGRLAGAWETQYF,TGTGCCAGCAGGGAGGGAAGGTTAGCGGGAGCTTGGGAGACCCAGTACTTC
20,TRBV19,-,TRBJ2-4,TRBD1,CASSIRRTGGRHIAKNIQYF,TGTGCCAGTAGTATAAGAAGAACAGGGGGGCGGCACATAGCCAAAAACATTCAGTACTTC
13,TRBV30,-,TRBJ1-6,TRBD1,CAWRGTGVSPLHF,TGTGCCTGGAGAGGAACAGGGGTTTCACCCCTCCACTTT
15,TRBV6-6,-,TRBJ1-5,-,CASTVIGAGNQPQHF,TGTGCCAGCACCGTAATAGGGGCCGGCAATCAGCCCCAGCATTTT
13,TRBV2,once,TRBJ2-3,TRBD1,CASSDQGADTQYF,TGTGCCAGCAGTGATCAGGGGGCAGATACGCAGTATTTT
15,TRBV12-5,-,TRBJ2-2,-,CASGPSLANTGELFF,TGTGCTAGTGGCCCATCGTTGGCAAACACCGGGGAGCTGTTTTTT
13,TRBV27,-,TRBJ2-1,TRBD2,CASSATSEDEQFF,TGTGCCAGCAGTGCAACTAGCGAGGATGAGCAGTTCTTC
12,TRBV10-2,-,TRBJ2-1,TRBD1,CASGTGGPGQFF,TGCGCCAGCGGGACAGGGGGGCCGGGACAGTTCTTC
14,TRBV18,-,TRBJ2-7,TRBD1,CASSPGTGSYEQYF,TGTGCCAGCTCACCTGGGACAGGGTCTTACGAGCAGTACTTC
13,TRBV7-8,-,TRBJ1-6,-,CASSRTVNSPLHF,TGTGCCAGCAGCAGGACAGTGAATTCACCCCTCCACTTT
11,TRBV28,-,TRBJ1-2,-,CASSSRGGYTF,TGTGCCAGCAGTTCTAGGGGTGGCTACACCTTC
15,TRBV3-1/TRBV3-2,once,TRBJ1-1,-,CASSPLRDVRTEAFF,TGTGCCAGCAGCCCACTCAGGGATGTTCGGACTGAAGCTTTCTTT
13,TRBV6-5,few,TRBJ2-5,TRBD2,CASSGGSQETQYF,TGTGCCAGCAGCGGGGGGTCCCAGGAGACCCAGTACTTC
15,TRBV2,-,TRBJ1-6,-,CASSISSTDNSPLHF,TGTGCCAGCTCCATTAGTTCGACAGACAATTCACCCCTCCACTTT
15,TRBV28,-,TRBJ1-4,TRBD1,CASRRPGTENEKLFF,TGTGCCAGCAGACGCCCCGGGACAGAAAATGAAAAACTGTTTTTT
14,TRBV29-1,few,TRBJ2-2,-,CSVNGLENTGELFF,TGCAGCGTTAATGGCCTAGAGAACACCGGGGAGCTGTTTTTT
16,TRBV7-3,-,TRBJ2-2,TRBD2,CASSMTSGVNTGELFF,TGTGCCAGCAGCATGACTAGCGGGGTGAACACCGGGGAGCTGTTTTTT
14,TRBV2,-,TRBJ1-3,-,CASSGQGGGNTIYF,TGTGCCAGCAGTGGGCAGGGAGGTGGAAACACCATATATTTT
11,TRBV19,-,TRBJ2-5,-,CASSRQATQYF,TGTGCCAGTAGTAGGCAGGCGACCCAGTACTTC
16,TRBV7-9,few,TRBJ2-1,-,CASSLTWERSYNEQFF,TGTGCCAGCAGCTTAACTTGGGAGCGGTCCTACAATGAGCAGTTCTTC
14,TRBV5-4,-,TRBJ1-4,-,CASRESVNNEKLFF,TGTGCCAGCCGGGAATCAGTGAATAATGAAAAACTGTTTTTT
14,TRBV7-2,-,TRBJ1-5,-,CASSSVPLNQPQHF,TGTGCCAGCAGTTCGGTCCCCCTCAATCAGCCCCAGCATTTT
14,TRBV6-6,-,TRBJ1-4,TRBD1,CASSGQGFNEKLFF,TGTGCCAGCAGCGGACAGGGTTTTAATGAAAAACTGTTTTTT
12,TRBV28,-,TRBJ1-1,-,CASSTVNTEAFF,TGTGCCAGCTCGACAGTGAACACTGAAGCTTTCTTT
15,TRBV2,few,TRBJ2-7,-,CASSEEQGFGNEQYF,TGTGCCAGCAGTGAAGAACAGGGTTTCGGGAACGAGCAGTACTTC
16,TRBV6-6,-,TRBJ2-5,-,CASSYSLRDIQETQYF,TGTGCCAGCAGTTACTCGTTACGGGACATCCAAGAGACCCAGTACTTC
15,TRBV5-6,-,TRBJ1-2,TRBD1,CASSTVTGVGYGYTF,TGTGCCAGCAGCACCGTGACAGGGGTCGGATATGGCTACACCTTC
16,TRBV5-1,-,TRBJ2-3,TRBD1,CASTKMTGRSTDTQYF,TGCGCCAGCACCAAGATGACAGGGCGGAGCACAGATACGCAGTATTTT
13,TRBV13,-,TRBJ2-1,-,CASSYHRTNEQFF,TGTGCCAGCAGTTATCACAGGACAAATGAGCAGTTCTTC
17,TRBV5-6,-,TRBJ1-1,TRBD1,CASLPVGQGPMNTEAFF,TGTGCCAGCTTGCCTGTTGGACAGGGCCCAATGAACACTGAAGCTTTCTTT
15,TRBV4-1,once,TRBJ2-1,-,CASSQGQGGYNEQFF,TGCGCCAGCAGCCAAGGGCAGGGTGGCTACAATGAGCAGTTCTTC
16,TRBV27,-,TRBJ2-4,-,CASRPTGTPSKNIQYF,TGTGCCAGCAGGCCCACAGGGACCCCATCCAAAAACATTCAGTACTTC
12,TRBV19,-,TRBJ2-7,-,CASSIVQGPQYF,TGTGCCAGTAGTATTGTTCAGGGCCCCCAGTACTTC
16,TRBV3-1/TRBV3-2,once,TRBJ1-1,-,CASSQGIGPLSTEAFF,TGTGCCAGCAGCCAAGGGATTGGGCCCCTGAGTACTGAAGCTTTCTTT
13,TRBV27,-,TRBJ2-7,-,CASSSLSSYEQYF,TGTGCCAGCAGTTCCCTGAGCTCCTACGAGCAGTACTTC
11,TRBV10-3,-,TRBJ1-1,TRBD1,CAIRETGTTFF,TGTGCCATCAGAGAGACAGGGACGACTTTCTTT
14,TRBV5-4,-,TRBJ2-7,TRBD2,CASSQTAGGAEQYF,TGTGCCAGCAGCCAAACTGCGGGGGGGGCCGAGCAGTACTTC
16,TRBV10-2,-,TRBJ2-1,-,CASSADDSTFLDEQFF,TGCGCCAGCAGTGCCGATGATAGCACATTCCTGGATGAGCAGTTCTTC
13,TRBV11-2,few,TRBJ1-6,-,CASSLGARLPLHF,TGTGCCAGCAGCTTAGGAGCCAGGCTACCCCTCCACTTT
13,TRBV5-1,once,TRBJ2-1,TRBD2,CASSSGLVDEQFF,TGCGCCAGCAGCTCCGGACTAGTTGATGAGCAGTTCTTC
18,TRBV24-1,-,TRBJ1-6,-,CATSDSRTATGWSSPLHF,TGTGCCACCAGTGACTCTAGGACAGCTACAGGGTGGAGTTCACCCCTCCACTTT
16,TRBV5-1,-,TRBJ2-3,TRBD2,CASSLTSGSATDTQYF,TGCGCCAGCAGCCTGACTAGCGGGAGTGCTACAGATACGCAGTATTTT
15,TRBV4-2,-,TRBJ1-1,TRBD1,CASSQGHRGLTEAFF,TGTGCCAGCAGCCAAGGTCACAGGGGGCTCACTGAAGCTTTCTTT
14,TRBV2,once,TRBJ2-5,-,CASIFQGLEKTQYF,TGTGCCAGCATCTTCCAGGGGCTGGAGAAGACCCAGTACTTC
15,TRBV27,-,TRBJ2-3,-,CASSFGQGSTDTQYF,TGTGCCAGCAGTTTCGGCCAGGGGAGCACAGATACGCAGTATTTT
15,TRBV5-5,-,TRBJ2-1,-,CASSPGTQIYNEQFF,TGTGCCAGCAGTCCCGGGACACAAATTTACAATGAGCAGTTCTTC
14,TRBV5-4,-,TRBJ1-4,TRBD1,CASSYGQEGEKLFF,TGTGCCAGCAGCTATGGACAGGAGGGTGAAAAACTGTTTTTT
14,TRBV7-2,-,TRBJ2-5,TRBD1,CASSPRPGQGAQYF,TGTGCCAGCAGCCCACGCCCGGGCCAGGGGGCCCAGTACTTC
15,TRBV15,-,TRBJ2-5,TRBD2,CATSRDPGREETQYF,TGTGCCACCAGCAGAGATCCGGGGAGGGAGGAGACCCAGTACTTC
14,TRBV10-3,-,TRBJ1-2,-,CAISPDGGFYGYTF,TGTGCCATCAGCCCGGACGGGGGATTCTATGGCTACACCTTC
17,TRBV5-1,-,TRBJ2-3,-,CASSQVRDTASTDTQYF,TGCGCCAGCAGCCAGGTCCGGGACACCGCTAGCACAGATACGCAGTATTTT
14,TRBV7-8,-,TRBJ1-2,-,CASSLTGYNYGYTF,TGTGCCAGCAGCTTAACAGGGTACAACTATGGCTACACCTTC